This passage covers 30 T cell receptor beta chains from one sample sequenced in a study of siplizumab effects on memory and regulatory T cells. The protocol was immunoSEQ multiplex PCR, while the TCRdb copy is restricted to in-frame clones and leaves out a portion. Of 80,000 to 130,000 clones in the sample, 92% are singletons; the top ten hold around 0.68%. The specimen sequenced was Tregs sorted from blood. The receptors here all came from a human donor in good health.

The chain joins TRBV28 to TRBJ2-7; 10 nucleotides align to TRBD2. CDR3 length: 15 amino acids. Looked up from germline, CDR1 is MDHEN and CDR2 is SYDVKM. The junction had 9 bases not matched to a gene; V was cut back by 7 bases and J by 3 bases. CDR3 amino acids: CASISPSGRIYEQYF. The CDR3, as DNA: TGTGCCAGCATTAGCCCTAGCGGGAGAATCTACGAGCAGTACTTC.

This sequence joins TRBV30 and TRBJ1-2; 9 bases are shared with TRBD1. The CDR3 spans 13 residues. The trim removed 3 bases at V and 8 bases at J, leaving 7 bases unmatched. Germline CDR1 and CDR2: GTSNPN and SVGIG (reference sequence). The CDR3 is CAWSLDRGRGYTF. DNA of the CDR3: TGTGCCTGGAGCCTGGACAGGGGTCGCGGCTACACCTTC.

The chain carries TRBV21-1 and TRBJ2-7; the table calls TRBD2, which could not be checked here. TRBV21-1 is annotated as a pseudogene. CDR3 length: 15 residues. The CDR3: CASSKEIWTSDEQYF. In DNA form, the CDR3 reads TGTGCCAGCAGCAAAGAAATTTGGACTAGCGACGAGCAGTACTTC.

This clone was found once. The rearrangement joins TRBV15 to TRBJ2-5; TRBD2 matches 11 bases. CDR1 LNHNV and CDR2 YYDKDF come from the germline V gene (reference sequence). CDR3 length equals 21 residues. The junction had 23 bases not matched to a gene; V was cut back by 1 base and J by 7 bases. CDR3 DNA: TGTGCCACCAGCAGAGTTCCTCCGGGGTTAGCGGGAGGGGAGGGCGATAGGACCCAGTACTTC. It yields the protein CATSRVPPGLAGGEGDRTQYF.

The chain employs TRBV6-5 and TRBJ1-2, with D perhaps matching TRBD1 (5 bases). Per the germline V gene, CDR1 is MNHEY and CDR2 is SVGAGI. This CDR3 has 16 amino acids. V was trimmed by 4 bases and J by 0 bases, leaving 15 bases between them. CDR3 DNA: TGTGCCAGCAGTTTCCGGGGCAGAAAAGCTAACTATGGCTACACCTTC. Translated, it gives CASSFRGRKANYGYTF.

The sample holds one count of this clone. V is TRBV5-1 and J is TRBJ2-2; 7 bases are shared with TRBD1. Germline CDR1 SGHRS, CDR2 YFSETQ. This CDR3 has 15 residues. V gave up 6 bases and J gave up 6 bases; unmatched junction bases: 11. Here the CDR3 DNA reads TGCGCCAGCACCCGGGCGAGGCAGGGGGCCGGGGAGCTGTTTTTT. This sequence encodes CASTRARQGAGELFF.

The chain recombines TRBV19 with TRBJ2-7; a weak D match, TRBD1 (5 bases). Trimming cost V 5 bases and J 0 bases, with 14 bases left between them. Germline CDR1 and CDR2: LNHDA and SQIVND (reference sequence). The CDR3 has 15 amino acids. Written as DNA, the CDR3 is TGTGCCAGTAGTTATCAGGGTATTAGCTCCTACGAGCAGTACTTC. Amino acids: CASSYQGISSYEQYF.

V is TRBV19 and J is TRBJ2-7; 7 bases fit TRBD2. The CDR3 consists of 15 residues. The ends lost 6 bases at V and 2 bases at J; junction bases unmatched: 10. CDR1 is LNHDA, CDR2 SQIVND, per germline (reference sequence). CDR3 loop: CASSFRAGLTYEQYF. The CDR3 region has the DNA TGTGCCAGTAGCTTTAGAGCGGGGCTCACCTACGAGCAGTACTTC. The full variable domain, rest sourced from reference TRBV19 and TRBJ2-7, is DGGITQSPKYLFRKEGQNVTLSCEQNLNHDAMYWYRQDPGQGLRLIYYSQIVNDFQKGDIAEGYSVSREKKESFPLTVTSAQKNPTAFYLCASSFRAGLTYEQYFGPGTRLTVT.

The chain is built from TRBV6-1 and TRBJ2-7; D remains ambiguous. The CDR3 consists of 11 residues. Germline V lookup: CDR1 MNHNS, CDR2 SASEGT. The germline V and J ends were trimmed by 6 bases and 3 bases, with 6 bases remaining between them. The DNA of the CDR3 is TGTGCCAGCAGCTACTTCTACGAGCAGTACTTC. It yields the protein CASSYFYEQYF.

The chain links TRBV10-1 to TRBJ2-3; 10 bases match TRBD1. Germline-derived CDR1 and CDR2 are WNHNN and SYGVQD (reference sequence). The CDR3 totals 14 residues. With V trimmed by 4 bases and J by 4 bases, 2 bases remained unmatched. The DNA for the CDR3 is TGCGCCAGCAGTGTCGGGACAGGGGCAGATACGCAGTATTTT. This codes for CASSVGTGADTQYF.

In DNA form, the CDR3 reads TGTGCCACCACATGGGGCAGGGCCCCTTCCAATGAGCAGTTCTTC. Protein sequence: CATTWGRAPSNEQFF. This chain uses TRBV27 with TRBJ2-1; possibly TRBD1 for D (5 bases). This CDR3 is 15 amino acids long. Germline V gene sequence: CDR1 MNHEY, CDR2 SMNVEV (reference sequence). Trimming pared 10 bases from V and 6 bases from J, leaving 22 bases between.

Only one count was recorded for this clone. V usage is TRBV6-6 and J usage is TRBJ1-2; D gene ambiguous. Germline lookup yields CDR1 MNHNY and CDR2 SVGAGI (reference sequence). V lost 0 bases and J lost 0, with 11 bases in between. The CDR3 is 16 amino acids. The CDR3: CASSYSIRTSNYGYTF. In DNA, the CDR3 is TGTGCCAGCAGTTACTCGATCAGGACGTCTAACTATGGCTACACCTTC.

The chain joins TRBV7-2 to TRBJ2-1; D is uncertain. From germline, CDR1 is SGHTA and CDR2 FQGNSA. Trimming stripped 4 bases from V and 7 bases from J, with 8 bases between. The CDR3 loop spans 12 amino acids. The CDR3 DNA reads as TGTGCCAGCAGCTACCACGGGAATGAGCAGTTCTTC. Translated: CASSYHGNEQFF.

The chain has TRBV7-6 and TRBJ2-4; a weak D match, TRBD2 (6 bases). Deletions cut 5 bases from V and 1 base from J, with 18 bases between. The germline CDR1 and CDR2 sequences are SGHVS and FNYEAQ. The CDR3 consists of 17 residues. CDR3 residues: CASSNLLGGSAKNIQYF. CDR3 nucleotides: TGTGCCAGCAGCAACTTGCTGGGGGGATCGGCCAAAAACATTCAGTACTTC.

The chain couples TRBV2 to TRBJ2-1; TRBD1 matches at 7 bases. V lost 6 bases, J lost 9 bases, and 11 bases stayed unmatched. CDR3 length: 14 amino acids. CDR1 and CDR2 (germline): SNHLY, FYNNEI. This CDR3 is CASRMGQIFGEQFF. The DNA for the CDR3 is TGTGCCAGCAGAATGGGACAGATCTTCGGTGAGCAGTTCTTC.

The chain combines TRBV5-1 with TRBJ1-1, with D uncertain. The CDR3 is made up of 14 amino acids. Germline CDR1 SGHRS, CDR2 YFSETQ. Trimming took off 0 bases at V and 0 bases at J, with 6 bases between the two ends. In DNA form, the CDR3 reads TGCGCCAGCAGCTTGGATGTGGTGAACACTGAAGCTTTCTTT. Translation: CASSLDVVNTEAFF.

The chain employs TRBV13 and TRBJ2-1; a weak D match, TRBD2 (5 bases). The CDR3 contains 11 residues. Trimming cost V 5 bases and J 7 bases, with 6 bases left between them. Germline CDR1 and CDR2: PRHDT and FYEKMQ (reference sequence). The CDR3 region is CASSTRNEQFF. CDR3 DNA sequence: TGTGCCAGCAGCACTAGGAATGAGCAGTTCTTC. Complete variable domain (other parts from reference TRBV13 and TRBJ2-1): AAGVIQSPRHLIKEKRETATLKCYPIPRHDTVYWYQQGPGQDPQFLISFYEKMQSDKGSIPDRFSAQQFSDYHSELNMSSLELGDSALYFCASSTRNEQFFGPGTRLTVL.

The chain couples TRBV7-6 to TRBJ2-3, with 16 positions matching TRBD2. Per germline, CDR1 SGHVS and CDR2 FNYEAQ. The CDR3 loop spans 18 amino acids. V was clipped by 5 bases and J by 3 bases; unmatched bases: 8. CDR3 nucleotides: TGTGCCAGCAGCGCACGGACGGGACTAGCGGGAGGGACAGATACGCAGTATTTT. It is translated as CASSARTGLAGGTDTQYF.

This chain uses TRBV11-3 with TRBJ2-7; TRBD1 might be the D (6 bases). From germline, CDR1 is SGHNT and CDR2 YENEEA. Trimming removed 1 base at V and 3 bases at J, with 10 bases between. The length of the CDR3 is 14 residues. The CDR3 coding sequence is TGTGCCAGCAGCTTAGGAGGGGGTGACTACGAGCAGTACTTC. Protein product: CASSLGGGDYEQYF.

V and J are TRBV10-3 and TRBJ2-5; D unclear. V lost 0 bases and J lost 3, with 8 bases in between. This CDR3 has 14 residues. The germline CDR1 and CDR2 sequences are ENHRY and SYGVKD. In nucleotides, the CDR3 is TGTGCCATCAGTGAGTCGGGCAGAGAAGAGACCCAGTACTTC. It specifies CAISESGREETQYF.

V usage is TRBV6-1 and J usage is TRBJ2-1, with TRBD2 matching 7 bases. The ends lost 4 bases at V and 7 bases at J; junction bases unmatched: 10. The CDR3 is 15 residues long. Germline CDR1 is MNHNS and CDR2 is SASEGT. The CDR3 sequence is CASSVIRTSSNEQFF. The CDR3 nucleotides read TGTGCCAGCAGTGTTATCCGGACTAGTTCGAATGAGCAGTTCTTC.

A single count supports this clone. The CDR3 bases are TGTGCCAGCAGTTACCAGGCTAATGGAAACACCATATATTTT. This sequence encodes CASSYQANGNTIYF. The gene calls are TRBV6-6 and TRBJ1-3, with D uncertain. Looked up from germline, CDR1 is MNHNY and CDR2 is SVGAGI (reference sequence). The ends were cut back, 2 bases at V and 3 bases at J, with 8 bases in the middle. This CDR3 is 14 amino acids long.

This chain uses TRBV21-1 with TRBJ1-2. TRBV21-1 is a recognized pseudogene. The length of the CDR3 is 12 residues. The CDR3 sequence is CASRQTPHGYTF. The CDR3 nucleotides are TGTGCCAGCCGGCAGACCCCTCATGGCTACACCTTC.

In this sample, this clone turned up once. The chain uses TRBV2 and TRBJ2-3, with 9 bases that match TRBD1. The CDR3 has 14 amino acids. Germline CDR1 SNHLY, CDR2 FYNNEI. V shed 6 bases, J shed 3 bases, and the junction held 4 bases outside the gene matches. This CDR3 reads CASRGTGMTDTQYF. The CDR3 DNA sequence: TGTGCCAGCAGGGGGACAGGGATGACAGATACGCAGTATTTT. Using reference TRBV2 and TRBJ2-3 for the parts outside the CDR3, the full variable domain is EPEVTQTPSHQVTQMGQEVILRCVPISNHLYFYWYRQILGQKVEFLVSFYNNEISEKSEIFDDQFSVERPDGSNFTLKIRSTKLEDSAMYFCASRGTGMTDTQYFGPGTRLTVL.

V and J are TRBV29-1 and TRBJ2-7; D not certain. The CDR3 contains 12 residues. V gave up 4 bases and J gave up 0 bases, with 7 bases separating them. CDR1 SQVTM and CDR2 ANQGSEA come from the germline V gene. The CDR3 region is CSVGTFSYEQYF. The CDR3 nucleotides are TGCAGCGTTGGAACCTTCTCCTACGAGCAGTACTTC.

This clone has more than one count but fewer than ten. CDR3 protein: CSVVRGFTEAFF. The DNA of the CDR3 is TGCAGCGTTGTGAGGGGATTCACTGAAGCTTTCTTT. V is TRBV29-1 and J is TRBJ1-1; D perhaps matches TRBD1 (5 bases). Germline CDR1 SQVTM, CDR2 ANQGSEA. Trimming took off 4 bases at V and 4 bases at J, with 10 bases between the two ends. This CDR3 is built from 12 residues.

V gene TRBV2 combines with J gene TRBJ2-1; D not certain. Germline V lookup: CDR1 SNHLY, CDR2 FYNNEI. This CDR3 spans 14 amino acids. V lost 7 bases to trimming and J lost 7 bases, with 17 bases between them. CDR3 region: CASTFDHAENEQFF. As DNA, the CDR3 is TGTGCCAGCACCTTCGATCACGCGGAGAATGAGCAGTTCTTC.

The chain joins TRBV11-2 to TRBJ2-2; D is possibly TRBD1 (6 bases). Looked up from germline, CDR1 is SGHAT and CDR2 is FQNNGV. This CDR3 has 14 residues. V was clipped by 6 bases and J by 4 bases, with 12 bases between them. This chain's CDR3 is CASRYGQTTGELFF. CDR3 in DNA: TGTGCCAGCAGATACGGACAGACCACCGGGGAGCTGTTTTTT.

The sample holds a few counts of this clone. The chain recombines TRBV29-1 with TRBJ1-2, with 7 bases aligning to TRBD1. Germline CDR1 reads SQVTM; CDR2 reads ANQGSEA. There are 14 residues in the CDR3. Trimming at V came to 6 bases and at J to 1 base, leaving 8 bases not matched to a gene. The CDR3 sequence: CSVDDRVHNYGYTF. The CDR3 DNA sequence: TGCAGCGTGGACGACAGGGTACATAACTATGGCTACACCTTC.

About this clone: This sample also contains other DNA sequences that code for the same CDR3. V gene TRBV29-1 combines with J gene TRBJ2-5; no firm D call. The CDR3 covers 10 residues. V lost 6 bases to trimming and J lost 4 bases, with 6 bases between them. Germline CDR1 reads SQVTM; CDR2 reads ANQGSEA. The CDR3 sequence: CSVGRETQYF. Written as DNA, the CDR3 is TGCAGCGTCGGTAGAGAGACCCAGTACTTC.